Listed below are T cell receptor beta chains from one sample, sequenced in a study of PD-1 blockade in classical Hodgkin lymphoma. Assay used: immunoSEQ multiplex PCR; TCRdb lists only in-frame clones, some missing. The sample has approximately 30,000 clones, about 83% seen once. The sample consisted of CD4+ T cells from blood, taken at baseline. The receptors come from a human donor with classical Hodgkin lymphoma. Both conserved end residues are part of each CDR3. A D gene is named only where the DNA matches it firmly. Some rows have no size entry. The others give once, few or many, or a class for an expanded clone.

TGCAGTGCACGACAGGGCGAAAAACTGTTTTTT	CSARQGEKLFF	NA	TRBV20-1	TRBD1	11	TRBJ1-4
TGTGCCAGCAGTTCGCCGCTGACAGGGTGGTATGGCTACACCTTC	CASSSPLTGWYGYTF	NA	TRBV27	TRBD1	15	TRBJ1-2
TGTGCCAGCAGCCGGAACCGGGACAGGGGGCAAGAAAAACTGTTTTTT	CASSRNRDRGQEKLFF	once	TRBV7-8	TRBD1	16	TRBJ1-4
TGTGCCAGCAGCTTAGGTATAGCGGGGGGACGACTATCCTACAATGAGCAGTTCTTC	CASSLGIAGGRLSYNEQFF	NA	TRBV11-3	TRBD2	19	TRBJ2-1
TGTGCCAGTAGTATTCGGCAGATACTCTCTGGGGCCAACGTCCTGACTTTC	CASSIRQILSGANVLTF	NA	TRBV19	NA	17	TRBJ2-6
TGTGCCAGTAGTCCAACCGGGCCCACCTACGAGCAGTACTTC	CASSPTGPTYEQYF	NA	TRBV19	NA	14	TRBJ2-7
TGTGCCAGCAGCCAAGATTCCAAAGGACAGCGAGCGGGGACCTTC	CASSQDSKGQRAGTF	few	TRBV14	NA	15	TRBJ1-2
TGTGCCAGCAGTTACGACAGCGGGGAGCAGTACTTC	CASSYDSGEQYF	NA	TRBV27	NA	12	TRBJ2-7
TGTGCCAGCAGGAGGACTAGCTTGGCCACAGATACGCAGTATTTT	CASRRTSLATDTQYF	NA	TRBV6-4	TRBD2	15	TRBJ2-3
TGTGCCAGCAGCCACTACAGGGTAGAAAATGAAAAACTGTTTTTT	CASSHYRVENEKLFF	NA	TRBV7-9	NA	15	TRBJ1-4
TGTGCCAGCAGCGTAGGTCTTAGCGGGGGGCCCAATGAGCAGTTCTTC	CASSVGLSGGPNEQFF	NA	TRBV9	TRBD2	16	TRBJ2-1
TGTGCCAGCAGGTCTAGCACAGATACGCAGTATTTT	CASRSSTDTQYF	NA	TRBV6-1	NA	12	TRBJ2-3
TGTGCCAGCAGTTACCTAGGATTTCCCTACGAGCAGTACTTC	CASSYLGFPYEQYF	few	TRBV6-5	NA	14	TRBJ2-7
TGTGCCAGTACCGAAGGCCCCGCATCGGATACGCAGTATTTT	CASTEGPASDTQYF	NA	TRBV19	NA	14	TRBJ2-3
TGTGCCAGCAGCCCAGAATCAGGAGGGGGGTCCAAAAACATTCAGTACTTC	CASSPESGGGSKNIQYF	NA	TRBV5-6	NA	17	TRBJ2-4
TGCGCCAGCAGCTCGCCGGACAGGGACTACGAGCAGTACTTC	CASSSPDRDYEQYF	NA	TRBV5-1	TRBD1	14	TRBJ2-7
TGCAGCGCCTCCGTTGGCTATGGCTACACCTTC	CSASVGYGYTF	NA	TRBV29-1	NA	11	TRBJ1-2
TGTGCCAGCAGCTTGGGACAAGACTATGGCTACACCTTC	CASSLGQDYGYTF	few	TRBV5-4	NA	13	TRBJ1-2
TGTGCCACCAGCGGCGGGGGGGCAGGTCAGCCCCAGCATTTT	CATSGGGAGQPQHF	NA	TRBV15	NA	14	TRBJ1-5
TGTGCCAGCAGCGCAGGGGTGGACTCCTACGAGCAGTACTTC	CASSAGVDSYEQYF	NA	TRBV9	NA	14	TRBJ2-7
TGTGCCAGCTCACCAGAGGGGACTAGCGGGTTTTACAATGAGCAGTTCTTC	CASSPEGTSGFYNEQFF	NA	TRBV18	TRBD2	17	TRBJ2-1
TGTGCCAGCAGCTTGAACAGCTATCAAGAGACCCAGTACTTC	CASSLNSYQETQYF	NA	TRBV7-9	NA	14	TRBJ2-5
TGTGCCATCAGTGGAGTAGCGGGGGGTCAAGAGACCCAGTACTTC	CAISGVAGGQETQYF	NA	TRBV10-3	TRBD2	15	TRBJ2-5
TGTGCCAGTAGTTTACAAAGGGGTCTTATCAATGAGCAGTTCTTC	CASSLQRGLINEQFF	NA	TRBV19	NA	15	TRBJ2-1
TGCGCCAGCAGCCCGGCCCACGCGACAGGGCTCCGCACAGATACGCAGTATTTT	CASSPAHATGLRTDTQYF	NA	TRBV4-1	TRBD1	18	TRBJ2-3
TGTGCCAGCTCACCGGGGGGCCCCCTCCCTCACAATGAGCAGTTCTTC	CASSPGGPLPHNEQFF	NA	TRBV18	NA	16	TRBJ2-1
TGTGCCAGCAGTTCCCAGACAGGGGGCCTCTACGAGCAGTACTTC	CASSSQTGGLYEQYF	NA	TRBV6-5	TRBD1	15	TRBJ2-7
TGTGCCAGCAGCCAAGGGGGGGACCTCAATGGCTACACCTTC	CASSQGGDLNGYTF	NA	TRBV4-2	NA	14	TRBJ1-2
TGTGCCTGGAGACTCCGCTATCAGGGGAACACCGGGGAGCTGTTTTTT	CAWRLRYQGNTGELFF	NA	TRBV30	NA	16	TRBJ2-2
TGTGCCAGCAGCACTAGCGGGGTCAACGAGCAGTACTTC	CASSTSGVNEQYF	NA	TRBV7-3	TRBD2	13	TRBJ2-7
TGTGCCAGCAGCTCGCGACCGGGGACAGGGGCTTTCGCCCAGTACTTC	CASSSRPGTGAFAQYF	few	TRBV27	TRBD1	16	TRBJ2-5
TGTGCCAGCAGCTTAGCGCTGGGAGGGTTGGAGACCCAGTACTTC	CASSLALGGLETQYF	NA	TRBV7-9	TRBD2	15	TRBJ2-5
TGCGCCAGCAGCCAAGCCCGGACGGGGATTTTGGTGGATACGCAGTATTTT	CASSQARTGILVDTQYF	NA	TRBV4-3	NA	17	TRBJ2-3
TGTGCCAGTAGTATGATCGGGGGGATTAATGAAAAACTGTTTTTT	CASSMIGGINEKLFF	NA	TRBV19	NA	15	TRBJ1-4
TGTGCCAGCAGTTTATCTCCACCGGGCTACGAGCAGTACTTC	CASSLSPPGYEQYF	NA	TRBV27	NA	14	TRBJ2-7
TGTGCCAGCAGCCGAGGGGTGAGGGCGAATGAAAAACTGTTTTTT	CASSRGVRANEKLFF	NA	TRBV14	NA	15	TRBJ1-4
TGTGCCAGCAGTAAGGGATTCGTTAGTTTGTTCTTC	CASSKGFVSLFF	NA	TRBV6-6	NA	12	TRBJ2-1
TGTGCCAGCAGCCCCCCTCGATGGACCCGTAGCACTGAAGCTTTCTTT	CASSPPRWTRSTEAFF	NA	TRBV7-6	NA	16	TRBJ1-1
TGTGCCAGCAGTTCACGAGGTCCTAATTCACCCCTCCACTTT	CASSSRGPNSPLHF	few	TRBV7-8	NA	14	TRBJ1-6
TGTGCCAGCAGTTACTCAGGGGGGCGCGGGAATGAAAAACTGTTTTTT	CASSYSGGRGNEKLFF	NA	TRBV6-6	NA	16	TRBJ1-4
TGTGCCAGCAGCTTGGCCACAGGAACTGAAGCTTTCTTT	CASSLATGTEAFF	NA	TRBV5-5	NA	13	TRBJ1-1
TGTGCCTGGAGTGCCGGCCCAGGGAGGACGGGTGGCTACACCTTC	CAWSAGPGRTGGYTF	NA	TRBV30	NA	15	TRBJ1-2
TGTGCCAGCAGCCCCCAGGGGGACAGGGATGACACTGAAGCTTTCTTT	CASSPQGDRDDTEAFF	few	TRBV4-2	TRBD1	16	TRBJ1-1
TGTGCCAGCAGTGTTTCTAACGGGGTAGGGGAAAAACTGTTTTTT	CASSVSNGVGEKLFF	NA	TRBV6-1	NA	15	TRBJ1-4
TGTGCGTGGGGCTTTCTCCAAGAGACCCAGTACTTC	CAWGFLQETQYF	few	TRBV2	NA	12	TRBJ2-5
TGTGCCAGCAGCTTAGCGCAGGGGACAGGCTCCTACGAGCAGTACTTC	CASSLAQGTGSYEQYF	NA	TRBV7-6	TRBD1	16	TRBJ2-7
TGTGCCAGCAGCTTGACGACGAACACTGAAGCTTTCTTT	CASSLTTNTEAFF	NA	TRBV7-2	NA	13	TRBJ1-1
TGTGCCAGCAGGGTAACCAGGAGGGGCGCCGGTGGTGTGAACACTGAAGCTTTCTTT	CASRVTRRGAGGVNTEAFF	NA	TRBV2	NA	19	TRBJ1-1
TGTGCCAGCAGCTCCGCCCTACTCAGGGATGGCTACACCTTC	CASSSALLRDGYTF	NA	TRBV5-4	NA	14	TRBJ1-2
TGTGCCAGCAGTGATCGGCTATATCCGGGAAACACCTACAATGAGCAGTTCTTC	CASSDRLYPGNTYNEQFF	NA	TRBV27	NA	18	TRBJ2-1
TGTGCCAGCCACGGGCCAGGGGAAAAACTGTTTTTT	CASHGPGEKLFF	NA	TRBV28	NA	12	TRBJ1-4
TGTGCCACTTTCTTTGGAGTCCCTCATACGCAGTATTTT	CATFFGVPHTQYF	NA	TRBV27	NA	13	TRBJ2-3